This T cell receptor (beta chain) was identified during a study of beta chain features in type 1 diabetes. Overall study context: Across the samples, 107,917,701 sorted cells were examined in total. General study points: The study found fewer insertions and more deletions at VDJ junctions in type 1 diabetes patients.

The germline V gene has CDR1 LNHNV and CDR2 YYDKDF (reference sequence). The CDR3 totals 13 residues. V was pared by 5 bases and J by 5 bases, with 12 bases between. On this clone itself: Antigen specificity is unknown.

The entirety of the isolated RNA underwent reverse transcription, so expressed TCRB transcripts were sequenced. Profiled with immunoSEQ multiplex PCR; TCRdb holds only in-frame clones, not every one. Of under 300,000 clones listed, about 26% were seen once; the top ten hold under 5%. The rearrangement uses TRBV15 and TRBJ2-5; the D is unclear. The material sequenced was central memory CD4+ T cells from blood. The TCR comes from a young man in good health. The CDR3 loop is CATSDPKSETQYF. The CDR3 nucleotides are TGTGCCACCAGCGACCCGAAGAGCGAGACCCAGTACTTC.